These 9 T cell receptor beta chains came from one sample sequenced in a study of T-cell memory formation after mild COVID-19. TCRdb fed the 5' RACE reads into MiXCR, producing one record per CDR3 protein. The sample yields 350,000 to 400,000 distinct CDR3 sequences, roughly 21% seen once. What was sequenced was PBMCs or a T cell subset sorted from them (not recorded which). These receptors all come from an adult woman who had mild COVID-19 (a few samples of this study predate the infection). Cell type and time point are not known.

This clonotype was counted only a few times. The chain recombines TRBV5-1 with TRBJ2-7; 8 bases map to TRBD1. Germline values: CDR1 SGHRS, CDR2 YFSETQ. With 1 base clipped from V and 1 base from J, the junction kept 4 bases outside the gene matches. The CDR3 runs to 15 residues. The CDR3 DNA reads as TGCGCCAGCAGCTTGAGACAGGGGAGGTCCTACGAGCAGTACTTC. Protein sequence: CASSLRQGRSYEQYF.

This clonotype was counted only a few times. The chain recombines TRBV24-1 with TRBJ2-2; TRBD1 or TRBD2 may be the D gene (5 bases each). The CDR3 runs to 17 residues. Germline CDR1 KGHDR, CDR2 SFDVKD. Trimming stripped 1 base from V and 0 bases from J, with 11 bases between. The CDR3 here is CATSDFGTATNTGELFF. The CDR3 DNA is TGTGCCACCAGTGATTTTGGGACGGCTACGAACACCGGGGAGCTGTTTTTT.

The chain is built from TRBV7-2 and TRBJ1-2; D uncertain. The CDR3 contains 16 residues. Trimming cost V 4 bases and J 1 base, with 16 bases left between them. The V gene's germline CDR1 is SGHTA and CDR2 FQGNSA. The CDR3 bases are TGTGCCAGCAGCTCCGAACTGCTTGGCCTTAACTATGGCTACACCTTC. It yields the protein CASSSELLGLNYGYTF. Using reference TRBV7-2 and TRBJ1-2 for the parts outside the CDR3, the full variable domain is GAGVSQSPSNKVTEKGKDVELRCDPISGHTALYWYRQSLGQGLEFLIYFQGNSAPDKSGLPSDRFSAERTGGSVSTLTIQRTQQEDSAVYLCASSSELLGLNYGYTFGSGTRLTVV.

This clonotype was counted between two and nine times. This sequence joins TRBV5-1 and TRBJ1-4; no firm D call. This CDR3 spans 12 amino acids. Deletions cut 3 bases from V and 7 bases from J, with 7 bases between. Germline lookup yields CDR1 SGHRS and CDR2 YFSETQ. The CDR3 coding sequence is TGCGCCAGCAGCTCCGGCGGTGAAAAACTGTTTTTT. Protein sequence: CASSSGGEKLFF.

The CDR3 DNA reads as TGCGCCAGCAGCTTGGTGCCGGACAGGGTCCGTGATACGCAGTATTTT. Its protein product is CASSLVPDRVRDTQYF. The genes are TRBV5-1 and TRBJ2-3; TRBD1 matches at 8 bases. V trimming: 0 bases; J trimming: 6 bases; junction bases outside the gene matches: 9. The CDR3 length is 16 residues. Germline V gene sequence: CDR1 SGHRS, CDR2 YFSETQ.

The chain has TRBV20-1 and TRBJ2-1, with D hard to call. This CDR3 is 13 amino acids long. V was clipped by 5 bases and J by 6 bases, with 14 bases between them. Germline-derived CDR1 and CDR2 are DFQATT and SNEGSKA (reference sequence). The CDR3 sequence: CSAWIGRGNEQFF. DNA of the CDR3: TGCAGTGCTTGGATCGGCCGCGGCAATGAGCAGTTCTTC.

This clonotype was counted between two and nine times. This chain connects TRBV10-3 to TRBJ2-5; D gene unclear. In germline, CDR1 is ENHRY, CDR2 SYGVKD. V was cut by 2 bases and J by 2 bases, with 15 bases left in between. CDR3 length: 16 residues. The CDR3 loop is CAISEGRTAAQETQYF. For the CDR3, the DNA is TGTGCCATCAGTGAGGGCCGGACGGCGGCTCAAGAGACCCAGTACTTC.

The chain combines TRBV30 with TRBJ1-1, with D unresolved. There are 11 residues in the CDR3. V lost 4 bases, J lost 13 bases, and 16 bases lay in between. The germline V gene has CDR1 GTSNPN and CDR2 SVGIG (reference sequence). CDR3: CAWMAGIIVFF. CDR3 in DNA: TGTGCCTGGATGGCAGGTATTATAGTTTTCTTT.

J is TRBJ1-1 and V is TRBV27; 8 positions match TRBD1. V gave up 5 bases and J gave up 5 bases; unmatched junction bases: 10. Germline CDR1 MNHEY, CDR2 SMNVEV (reference sequence). The CDR3 is 15 amino acids. The CDR3 DNA sequence: TGTGCCAGCAGTCGAACCGGGACAGGTATTACTGAAGCTTTCTTT. Amino acid sequence: CASSRTGTGITEAFF.